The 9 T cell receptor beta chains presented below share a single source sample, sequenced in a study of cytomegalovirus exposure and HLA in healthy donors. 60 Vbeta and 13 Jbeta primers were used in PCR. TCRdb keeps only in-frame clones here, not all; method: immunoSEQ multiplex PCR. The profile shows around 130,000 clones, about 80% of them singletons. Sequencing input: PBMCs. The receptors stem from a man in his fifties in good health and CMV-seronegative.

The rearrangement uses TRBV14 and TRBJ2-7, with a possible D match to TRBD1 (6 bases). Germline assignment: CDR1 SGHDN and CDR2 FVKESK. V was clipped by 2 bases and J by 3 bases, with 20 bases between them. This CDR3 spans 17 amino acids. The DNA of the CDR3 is TGTGCCAGCAGCCAACTGAAATCAGGGGCCGCCGGCTACGAGCAGTACTTC. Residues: CASSQLKSGAAGYEQYF.

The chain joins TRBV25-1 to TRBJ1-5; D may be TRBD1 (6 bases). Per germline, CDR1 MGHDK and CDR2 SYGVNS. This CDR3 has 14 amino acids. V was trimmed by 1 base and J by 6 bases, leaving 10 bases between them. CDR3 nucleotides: TGTGCCAGCAGTGAATCAGGGGTCGGTCAGCCCCAGCATTTT. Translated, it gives CASSESGVGQPQHF.

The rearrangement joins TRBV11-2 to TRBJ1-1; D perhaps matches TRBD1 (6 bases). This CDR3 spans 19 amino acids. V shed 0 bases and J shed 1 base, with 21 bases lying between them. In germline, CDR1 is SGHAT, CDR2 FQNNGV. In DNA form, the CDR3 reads TGTGCCAGCAGCTTAGATTTGGACCTCCCAGGGGAGTCGAACACTGAAGCTTTCTTT. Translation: CASSLDLDLPGESNTEAFF.

The chain's CDR3 is CASSGDRRYEQYF. The CDR3, as DNA: TGTGCCAGCAGCGGGGACAGACGCTACGAGCAGTACTTC. The V call is TRBV5-4, the J call TRBJ2-7; 7 bases are shared with TRBD1. V shed 4 bases and J 3 bases; nucleotides not matched to a gene: 4. Germline loops: CDR1 SGHNT, CDR2 YYREEE (reference sequence). The CDR3 spans 13 residues.

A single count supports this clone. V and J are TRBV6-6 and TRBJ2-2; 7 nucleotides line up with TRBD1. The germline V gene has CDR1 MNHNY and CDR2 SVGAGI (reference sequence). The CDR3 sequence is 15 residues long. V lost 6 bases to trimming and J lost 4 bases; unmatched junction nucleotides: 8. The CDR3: CASRKIQGITGELFF. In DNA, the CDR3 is TGTGCCAGCAGGAAGATACAGGGGATCACCGGGGAGCTGTTTTTT.

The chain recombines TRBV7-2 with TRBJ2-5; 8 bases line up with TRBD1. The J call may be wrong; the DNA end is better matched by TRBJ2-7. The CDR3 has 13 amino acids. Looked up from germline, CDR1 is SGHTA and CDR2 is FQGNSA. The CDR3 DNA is TGTGCCAGCAGCCCGGGACAGGACTACGAGCAGTACTTC. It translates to CASSPGQDYEQYF.

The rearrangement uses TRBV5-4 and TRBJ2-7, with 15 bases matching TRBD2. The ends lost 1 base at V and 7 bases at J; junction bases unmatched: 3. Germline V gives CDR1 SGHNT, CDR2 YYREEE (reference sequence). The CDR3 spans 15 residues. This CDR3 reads CASSLQGTSGREQYF. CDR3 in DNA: TGTGCCAGCAGCTTGCAGGGGACTAGCGGGAGGGAGCAGTACTTC.

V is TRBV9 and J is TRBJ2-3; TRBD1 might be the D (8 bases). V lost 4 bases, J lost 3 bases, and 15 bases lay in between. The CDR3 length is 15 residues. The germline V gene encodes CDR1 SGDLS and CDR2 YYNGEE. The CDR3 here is CASSPGQGGTDTQYF. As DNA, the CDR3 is TGTGCCAGCAGCCCCGGACAGGGAGGGACAGATACGCAGTATTTT.

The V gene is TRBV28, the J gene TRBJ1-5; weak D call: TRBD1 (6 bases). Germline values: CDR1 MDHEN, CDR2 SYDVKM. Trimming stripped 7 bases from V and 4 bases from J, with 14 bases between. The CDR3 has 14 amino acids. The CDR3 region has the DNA TGTGCCAGCAATTGGGGGCTGAGGAATCAGCCCCAGCATTTT. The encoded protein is CASNWGLRNQPQHF.